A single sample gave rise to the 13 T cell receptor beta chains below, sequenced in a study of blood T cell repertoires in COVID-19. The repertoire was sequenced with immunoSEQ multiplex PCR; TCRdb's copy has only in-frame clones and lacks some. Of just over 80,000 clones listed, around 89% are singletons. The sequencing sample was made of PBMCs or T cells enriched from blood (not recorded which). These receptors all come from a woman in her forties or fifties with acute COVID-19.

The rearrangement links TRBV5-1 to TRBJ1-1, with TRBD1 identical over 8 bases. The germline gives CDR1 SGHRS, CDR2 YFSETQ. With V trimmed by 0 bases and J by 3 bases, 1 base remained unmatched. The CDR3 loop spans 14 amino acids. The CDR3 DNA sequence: TGCGCCAGCAGCTTGGCGGGACAGGACACTGAAGCTTTCTTT. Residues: CASSLAGQDTEAFF.

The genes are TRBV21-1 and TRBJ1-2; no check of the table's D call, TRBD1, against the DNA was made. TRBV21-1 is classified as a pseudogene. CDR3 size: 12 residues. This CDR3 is CASSDRGYGYTF. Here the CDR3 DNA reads TGTGCCAGCAGCGACAGGGGCTATGGCTACACCTTC.

CDR3 nucleotides: TGTGCCAGTAGTTCGGGGGAGAGACAGCCCCAGCATTTT. It is translated as CASSSGERQPQHF. The chain is built from TRBV19 and TRBJ1-5, with D possibly matching TRBD1 (5 bases). Germline CDR1 reads LNHDA; CDR2 reads SQIVND (reference sequence). This CDR3 has 13 amino acids. V gave up 5 bases and J gave up 7 bases, with 12 bases separating them.

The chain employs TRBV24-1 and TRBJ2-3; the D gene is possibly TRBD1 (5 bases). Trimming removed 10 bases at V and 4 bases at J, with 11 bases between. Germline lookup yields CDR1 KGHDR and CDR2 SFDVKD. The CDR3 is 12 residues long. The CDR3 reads CATQDNADTQYF. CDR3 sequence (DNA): TGTGCCACTCAGGACAATGCAGATACGCAGTATTTT.

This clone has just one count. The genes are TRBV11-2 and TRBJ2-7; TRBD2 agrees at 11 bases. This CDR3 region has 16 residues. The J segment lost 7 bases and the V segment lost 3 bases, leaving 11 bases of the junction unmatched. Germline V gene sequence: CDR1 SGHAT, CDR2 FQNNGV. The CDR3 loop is CASSFPGTSGLREQYF. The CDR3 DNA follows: TGTGCCAGCAGCTTCCCCGGGACTAGCGGACTACGGGAGCAGTACTTC.

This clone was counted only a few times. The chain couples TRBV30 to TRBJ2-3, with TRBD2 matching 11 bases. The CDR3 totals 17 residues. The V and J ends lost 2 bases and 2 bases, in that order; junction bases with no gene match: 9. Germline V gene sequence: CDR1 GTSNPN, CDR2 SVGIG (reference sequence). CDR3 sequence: CAWSPPGLADITDTQYF. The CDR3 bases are TGTGCCTGGAGTCCTCCGGGACTAGCGGACATCACAGATACGCAGTATTTT.

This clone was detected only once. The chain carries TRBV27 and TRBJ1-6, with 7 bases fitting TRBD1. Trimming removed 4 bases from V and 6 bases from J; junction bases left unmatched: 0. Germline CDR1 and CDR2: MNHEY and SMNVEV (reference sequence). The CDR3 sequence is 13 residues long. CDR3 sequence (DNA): TGTGCCAGCAGTTGGGACAGTAATTCACCCCTCCACTTT. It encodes CASSWDSNSPLHF.

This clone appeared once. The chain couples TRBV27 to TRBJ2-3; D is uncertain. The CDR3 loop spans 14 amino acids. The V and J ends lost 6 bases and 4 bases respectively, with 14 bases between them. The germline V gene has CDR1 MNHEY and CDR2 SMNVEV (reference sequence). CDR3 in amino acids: CASSQSYGADTQYF. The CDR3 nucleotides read TGTGCCAGCAGCCAGAGCTACGGAGCAGATACGCAGTATTTT.

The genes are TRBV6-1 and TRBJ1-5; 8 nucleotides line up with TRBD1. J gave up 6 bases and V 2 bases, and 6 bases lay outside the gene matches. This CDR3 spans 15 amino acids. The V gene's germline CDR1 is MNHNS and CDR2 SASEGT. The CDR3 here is CASSESRGRGQPQHF. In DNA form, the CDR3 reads TGTGCCAGCAGTGAAAGCAGGGGGCGAGGTCAGCCCCAGCATTTT.

Here the CDR3 reads CASSLNAGQETQYF. The CDR3 DNA follows: TGCGCCAGCAGCCTGAACGCAGGTCAAGAGACCCAGTACTTC. V and J are TRBV5-1 and TRBJ2-5, with D unresolved. There are 14 residues in the CDR3. Germline CDR1 SGHRS, CDR2 YFSETQ. Between the trimmed V and J ends, which lost 4 bases and 2 bases, there was a span of 12 bases.

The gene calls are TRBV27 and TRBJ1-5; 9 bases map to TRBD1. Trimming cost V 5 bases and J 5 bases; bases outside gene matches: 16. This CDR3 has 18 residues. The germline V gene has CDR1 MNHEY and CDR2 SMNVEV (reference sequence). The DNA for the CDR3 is TGTGCCAGCAGTCCCACTCCGGCGGGGACAGGGAGATATCAGCCCCAGCATTTT. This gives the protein CASSPTPAGTGRYQPQHF.

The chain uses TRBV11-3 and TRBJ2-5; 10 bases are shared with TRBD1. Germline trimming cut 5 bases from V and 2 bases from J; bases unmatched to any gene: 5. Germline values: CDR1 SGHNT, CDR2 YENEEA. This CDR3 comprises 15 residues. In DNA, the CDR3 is TGTGCCAGCAGCCCCGGACAGGGGGGACAAGAGACCCAGTACTTC. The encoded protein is CASSPGQGGQETQYF.

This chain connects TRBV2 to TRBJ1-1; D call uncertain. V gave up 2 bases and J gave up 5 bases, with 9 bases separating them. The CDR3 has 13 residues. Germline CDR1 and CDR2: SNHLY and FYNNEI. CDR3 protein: CASSENLRTEAFF. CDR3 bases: TGTGCCAGCAGTGAAAACCTACGGACTGAAGCTTTCTTT.